This TCR beta chain was sequenced for a study of T cell responses to AZD1222 COVID-19 vaccine. Sequenced by immunoSEQ multiplex PCR; TCRdb stores in-frame clones only, minus some. This sample has 200,000 to 250,000 clones, with about 93% found just once. This clone was seen a handful of times. What it binds is not known. This CDR3 comprises 15 residues. Germline CDR1 is SGHTA and CDR2 is FQGNSA. The V and J ends lost 5 bases and 3 bases, in that order; junction bases with no gene match: 9. Regarding the study as a whole: CD4 TCRs linked to vaccination spanned spike, dominating at 160-218 and 743-854. Repertoire sampling was restricted to post-peak T cell response timepoints.

The TCR originated in an adult in good health. Specimen: peripheral blood, collected on day 0 of MenACWY control vaccination. This rearrangement joins TRBV7-2 to TRBJ1-1; 7 nucleotides agree with TRBD1. CDR3 nucleotides: TGTGCCAGCAGCACCATCGGAGGGGGCGACACTGAAGCTTTCTTT. This gives the protein CASSTIGGGDTEAFF.